What follows are 29 T cell receptor beta chains derived from one specimen sequenced in a study of blood T cell repertoires in COVID-19. TCRdb's copy holds only in-frame clones and misses some; the assay was immunoSEQ multiplex PCR. The sample holds over 85,000 clones; approximately 90% are singletons and the top ten take more than 3.5%. The sample comprised peripheral blood. These receptor sequences come from a human donor with COVID-19, enrolled during active disease. The donor label of this sample is uncertain.

The chain combines TRBV10-3 with TRBJ2-1, with D possibly being TRBD2 (6 bases). The CDR3 totals 16 residues. The germline gives CDR1 ENHRY, CDR2 SYGVKD. Trimming cost V 5 bases and J 0 bases, with 14 bases left between them. The CDR3 nucleotides are TGTGCCATCAGTTCCCTAGCGAGTAGCTCCTACAATGAGCAGTTCTTC. Protein product: CAISSLASSSYNEQFF.

The DNA for the CDR3 is TGTGCCAGCAGCTTAGATCTGATCCGGGGTTTAAACTATGGCTACACCTTC. Protein: CASSLDLIRGLNYGYTF. The V gene is TRBV11-3, the J gene TRBJ1-2; no definite D call. Trimming removed 0 bases at V and 2 bases at J, with 16 bases between. The CDR3 sequence is 17 residues long. Germline loops: CDR1 SGHNT, CDR2 YENEEA.

This sequence joins TRBV7-2 and TRBJ2-2; a weak D match, TRBD2 (6 bases). Trimming left V 5 bases short and J 4 bases short, with 17 bases between. The CDR3 has 16 residues. The V gene's germline CDR1 is SGHTA and CDR2 FQGNSA. The CDR3 here is CASSAQSGVGTGELFF. As DNA, the CDR3 is TGTGCCAGCAGCGCCCAATCGGGGGTGGGCACCGGGGAGCTGTTTTTT.

This clone was recorded once. Within the sample, other DNA sequences also encode this same CDR3. The rearrangement links TRBV11-3 to TRBJ1-1, with 7 bases that match TRBD1. Germline CDR1 and CDR2: SGHNT and YENEEA. V dropped 4 bases and J dropped 1; count of bases not matched to a gene: 3. CDR3 size: 14 residues. This CDR3 reads CASSYQGGNTEAFF. CDR3 coding DNA: TGTGCCAGCAGCTATCAGGGGGGGAACACTGAAGCTTTCTTT. The variable domain in full, with the rest retrieved from reference TRBV11-3 and TRBJ1-1, is EAGVVQSPRYKIIEKKQPVAFWCNPISGHNTLYWYLQNLGQGPELLIRYENEEAVDDSQLPKDRFSAERLKGVDSTLKIQPAELGDSAVYLCASSYQGGNTEAFFGQGTRLTVV.

This clone came up once. Its ends do not fully match the called genes, so a read error is possible. In DNA form, the CDR3 reads TGTGCCAGCAGTTACGAATCCCATCAGTCCCAGCATTTT. Translation: CASSYESHQSQHF. The genes are TRBV6-5 and TRBJ1-5; D gene unclear. The CDR3 is 13 amino acids. The germline V gene has CDR1 MNHEY and CDR2 SVGAGI.

This clone was observed once. This rearrangement joins TRBV30 to TRBJ2-7; tentatively, D is TRBD1 (6 bases). The CDR3 contains 14 residues. The germline V and J ends were trimmed by 4 bases and 1 base, with 14 bases remaining between them. From germline, CDR1 is GTSNPN and CDR2 SVGIG (reference sequence). The CDR3 spells CAWKRTATSYEQYF. The CDR3 DNA reads as TGTGCCTGGAAGAGGACAGCTACATCCTACGAGCAGTACTTC.

This CDR3 reads CASSWGQYNSPLHF. CDR3 in DNA: TGTGCCAGCAGCTGGGGACAATATAATTCACCCCTCCACTTT. This chain joins TRBV7-9 and TRBJ1-6; TRBD1 is a possible D gene (6 bases). CDR3 length: 14 amino acids. V was shortened by 4 bases and J by 4 bases, with 8 bases between the two germline ends. CDR1 and CDR2 from the germline V gene are SEHNR and FQNEAQ (reference sequence).

The rearrangement joins TRBV5-1 to TRBJ2-5; D may be TRBD2 (6 bases). Trimming cost V 3 bases and J 1 base, with 13 bases left between them. CDR1 is SGHRS, CDR2 YFSETQ, per germline. The CDR3 is 15 residues long. CDR3 amino acids: CASSSPEGSQETQYF. The CDR3 DNA is TGCGCCAGCAGCTCGCCGGAGGGGTCCCAAGAGACCCAGTACTTC.

The genes are TRBV19 and TRBJ1-1; tentative D call: TRBD1 (6 bases). Trimming cost V 7 bases and J 7 bases, with 19 bases left between them. This CDR3 has 14 residues. CDR1 is LNHDA and CDR2 is SQIVND in the germline V gene (reference sequence). The chain's CDR3 is CASTLGGAIGEAFF. DNA of the CDR3: TGTGCCAGTACCCTTGGGGGGGCGATCGGTGAAGCTTTCTTT.

The chain has TRBV18 and TRBJ1-2; D gene ambiguous. Germline CDR1 is KGHSH and CDR2 is LQKENI. The CDR3 consists of 13 residues. Deletions cut 0 bases from V and 6 bases from J, with 8 bases between. This chain's CDR3 is CASSPPGGHGYTF. In nucleotides, the CDR3 is TGTGCCAGCTCACCACCAGGCGGGCATGGCTACACCTTC.

V usage is TRBV11-2 and J usage is TRBJ2-2; possibly TRBD1 for D (6 bases). V gave up 2 bases and J gave up 3 bases, with 7 bases separating them. In germline, CDR1 is SGHAT, CDR2 FQNNGV. CDR3 length: 14 amino acids. The DNA of the CDR3 is TGTGCCAGCAGCTTATACAGGGACACCGGGGAGCTGTTTTTT. Its protein product is CASSLYRDTGELFF.

The rearrangement uses TRBV7-3 and TRBJ2-1; weak D call: TRBD1 (5 bases). This CDR3 region has 15 residues. Trimming left V 3 bases short and J 8 bases short, with 17 bases between. Germline assignment: CDR1 SGHTA and CDR2 FQGTGA. DNA of the CDR3: TGTGCCAGCAGCTTTACAGGATTTAGGAACCATGAGCAGTTCTTC. The encoded protein is CASSFTGFRNHEQFF.

The chain recombines TRBV23-1 with TRBJ2-7; 13 bases fit TRBD2. TRBV23-1 is sorted into the ORF group, with uncertain function. The CDR3 is 20 residues long. V shed 0 bases and J 11 bases; nucleotides not matched to a gene: 22. The CDR3 DNA sequence: TGCGCCAGCAGTCAATCCGTCCTCGGACTAGCGGGGGCCAAGAGCAGGAAGGAGTACTTC. This translates into CASSQSVLGLAGAKSRKEYF.

The genes are TRBV25-1 and TRBJ2-2, with TRBD1 matching 8 bases. V lost 4 bases, J lost 6 bases, and 13 bases stayed unmatched. Germline CDR1 MGHDK, CDR2 SYGVNS. This CDR3 comprises 17 residues. The CDR3 DNA follows: TGTGCCAGCAGTGCCCCACCTGGACAGGGTCCGTCCGGGGAGCTGTTTTTT. Translated: CASSAPPGQGPSGELFF.

The chain carries TRBV5-6 and TRBJ2-3; D may be TRBD1 (5 bases). CDR3 length: 15 amino acids. The germline CDR1 and CDR2 sequences are SGHDT and YYEEEE. V lost 1 base and J 0 bases, leaving 9 bases between the germline ends. Written as DNA, the CDR3 is TGTGCCAGCAGCTTGTACCAGGGAAGCACAGATACGCAGTATTTT. Encoded protein: CASSLYQGSTDTQYF.

The CDR3 here is CASGFGGSGANVLTF. CDR3 DNA sequence: TGTGCTAGTGGTTTCGGCGGGTCTGGGGCCAACGTCCTGACTTTC. The chain links TRBV12-5 to TRBJ2-6; possibly TRBD2 for D (5 bases). CDR3 length equals 15 residues. Germline V gene data show CDR1 as LGHNT and CDR2 as FRNRAP. V was cut by 3 bases and J by 1 base, with 7 bases left in between.

The chain has TRBV12-1 and TRBJ1-1; no check of the table's D call, TRBD1, against the DNA was made. TRBV12-1 represents a pseudogene. The CDR3 length is 18 residues. CDR3 loop: CASRHHRVQTNSNTEAFF. In nucleotides, the CDR3 is TGTGCCAGCAGGCACCACAGGGTGCAGACCAATTCGAACACTGAAGCTTTCTTT.

The CDR3 reads CASSLNTGELFF. In nucleotides, the CDR3 is TGTGCCAGCAGCCTCAACACCGGGGAGCTGTTTTTT. This sequence joins TRBV7-2 and TRBJ2-2; D gene ambiguous. The V end lost 5 bases, the J end lost 2 bases, and 3 bases lay between the germline ends. The CDR3 spans 12 residues. Per germline, CDR1 SGHTA and CDR2 FQGNSA.

This clone turned up a few times. This chain links TRBV1 with TRBJ2-2; TRBD2 is taken as the D call from the table, unchecked against the DNA. TRBV1 is flagged as a pseudogene. The CDR3 consists of 19 residues. The CDR3 DNA follows: TGCACCAGCAGCCAGGATCCCTCTAGCGGGACCCTCAGGCCCGGGGAGCTGTTTTTT. Its protein product is CTSSQDPSSGTLRPGELFF.

CDR3 amino acids: CASSQGGGYNEQFF. CDR3 in DNA: TGTGCCAGCAGCCAGGGAGGGGGATACAATGAGCAGTTCTTC. The chain couples TRBV3-1 (or the pseudogene TRBV3-2) to TRBJ2-1, with D possibly matching TRBD2 (7 bases). CDR1 is LGHDT and CDR2 is YNNKEL in the germline V gene (reference sequence). The CDR3 sequence is 14 residues long. Trimming cost V 3 bases and J 4 bases, with 10 bases left between them.

The rearrangement uses TRBV30 and TRBJ2-1; D might be TRBD2 (6 bases). Germline V gives CDR1 GTSNPN, CDR2 SVGIG (reference sequence). This CDR3 has 14 residues. V was trimmed by 1 base and J by 0 bases, leaving 7 bases between them. CDR3 bases: TGTGCCTGGAGTGAACTAGCCTCCTACAATGAGCAGTTCTTC. Translation: CAWSELASYNEQFF.

This chain uses TRBV9 with TRBJ2-7, with no clear D. This CDR3 contains 13 residues. V dropped 0 bases and J dropped 6 bases, with 10 bases sitting between them. Germline V lookup: CDR1 SGDLS, CDR2 YYNGEE. CDR3 bases: TGTGCCAGCAGCGTAGGGGTAGCCCGCGAGCAGTACTTC. Translated, it gives CASSVGVAREQYF.

This clone has a single count. The chain carries TRBV2 and TRBJ1-4; D is undetermined. There are 13 residues in the CDR3. With 4 bases removed from V and 6 bases from J, the gap between germline ends came to 9 bases. Germline CDR1 and CDR2: SNHLY and FYNNEI. In nucleotides, the CDR3 is TGTGCCAGCAGTGTGTCCTTAGATGAAAAACTGTTTTTT. Amino acids: CASSVSLDEKLFF.

The gene calls are TRBV18 and TRBJ2-3, with unresolved D. The V gene's germline CDR1 is KGHSH and CDR2 LQKENI. V lost 0 bases to trimming and J lost 5 bases, with 9 bases between them. This CDR3 has 14 amino acids. This chain's CDR3 is CASSPPIGQDTQYF. CDR3 DNA: TGTGCCAGCTCACCACCAATTGGGCAAGATACGCAGTATTTT. Based on the CDR3 plus reference TRBV18 and TRBJ2-3, the full variable domain is NAGVMQNPRHLVRRRGQEARLRCSPMKGHSHVYWYRQLPEEGLKFMVYLQKENIIDESGMPKERFSAEFPKEGPSILRIQQVVRGDSAAYFCASSPPIGQDTQYFGPGTRLTVL.

The chain uses TRBV5-1 and TRBJ1-1; maybe TRBD1 (6 bases). The V gene's germline CDR1 is SGHRS and CDR2 YFSETQ. Trimming took off 0 bases at V and 8 bases at J, with 11 bases between the two ends. There are 13 residues in the CDR3. The CDR3 sequence: CASSLGPTGEAFF. The CDR3, as DNA: TGCGCCAGCAGCTTGGGCCCTACAGGGGAAGCTTTCTTT.

The gene calls are TRBV5-1 and TRBJ2-7; D may be TRBD1 (6 bases). The CDR3 has 15 residues. Per the germline V gene, CDR1 is SGHRS and CDR2 is YFSETQ. V was shortened by 0 bases and J by 2 bases, with 12 bases between the two germline ends. In DNA form, the CDR3 reads TGCGCCAGCAGCTTGGGAGGCGACAGGCCCTACGAGCAGTACTTC. Its translation is CASSLGGDRPYEQYF.

The rearrangement uses TRBV7-9 and TRBJ1-6, with no clear D. Trimming pared 1 base from V and 11 bases from J, leaving 9 bases between. The CDR3 totals 13 residues. Per germline, CDR1 SEHNR and CDR2 FQNEAQ (reference sequence). The CDR3 region is CASSLETRTPLHF. The CDR3 nucleotides are TGTGCCAGCAGCTTAGAAACGAGAACACCCCTCCACTTT.

The rearrangement uses TRBV6-5 and TRBJ1-2; 9 bases are a match to TRBD1. The CDR3 extends over 13 amino acids. With 6 bases clipped from V and 4 bases from J, the junction kept 3 bases outside the gene matches. Germline CDR1 is MNHEY and CDR2 is SVGAGI. The CDR3 here is CASRTGGPYGYTF. The CDR3 DNA reads TGTGCCAGCAGGACAGGGGGGCCCTATGGCTACACCTTC.

The chain recombines TRBV5-1 with TRBJ2-7, with a weak D call TRBD2 (5 bases). Germline V CDR1 and CDR2: SGHRS, YFSETQ. The CDR3 is 15 residues long. The V end was cut by 2 bases, the J end by 2 bases, with 14 bases between. This chain's CDR3 is CASSFTGNQAYEQYF. In nucleotides, the CDR3 is TGCGCCAGCAGCTTCACCGGGAATCAAGCCTACGAGCAGTACTTC.